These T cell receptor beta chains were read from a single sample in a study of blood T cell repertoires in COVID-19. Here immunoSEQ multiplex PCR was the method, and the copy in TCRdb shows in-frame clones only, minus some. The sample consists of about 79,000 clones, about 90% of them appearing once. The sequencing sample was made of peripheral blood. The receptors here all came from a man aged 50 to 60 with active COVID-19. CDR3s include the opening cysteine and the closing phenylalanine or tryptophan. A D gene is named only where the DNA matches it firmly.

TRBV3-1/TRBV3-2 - CASSREAMNTGELFF
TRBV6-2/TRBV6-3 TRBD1 CASSFFPDREGYEQYF
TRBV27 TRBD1 CASSSPGTGLNEQFF
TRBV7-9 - CASSLRTNYGYTF
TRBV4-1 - CASSQDILLLDYSYNEQFF
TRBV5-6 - CASSLNSGGYTF
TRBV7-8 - CASSFGTRAYEQYF
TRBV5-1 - CASSPRGGSRRDGYTF
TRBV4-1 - CASSRITGGMAYEQYF
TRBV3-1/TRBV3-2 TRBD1 CASSQGDRGRYNEQFF
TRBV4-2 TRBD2 CASSHTSGGAPGEQFF
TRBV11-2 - CASSPDRQNEKLFF
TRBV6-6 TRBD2 CASSYLAGGDKFF
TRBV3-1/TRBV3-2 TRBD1 CASSPFTTGGSGNTIYF
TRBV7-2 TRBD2 CASSLTSGGNTGELFF
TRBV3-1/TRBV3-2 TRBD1 CASSQAGQGTKNIQYF
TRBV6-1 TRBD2 CASSAFGTSRSTDTQYF
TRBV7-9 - CASSSGPGRLTEAFF
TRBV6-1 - CASSEAANYGYTF
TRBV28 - CASSLSPSGANVLTF
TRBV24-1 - CATSAIGAETETQYF
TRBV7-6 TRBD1 CASSTGTGGNNQPQHF
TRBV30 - CAWSPSPGNTIYF
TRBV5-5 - CASSLARDGYTF
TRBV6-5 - CASSYSASQKAQHF
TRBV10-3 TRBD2 CAISDRDYLNYEQYF
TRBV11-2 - CASSLAGRSGNTIYF
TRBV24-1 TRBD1 CATSEGGQRGEQYF
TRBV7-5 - CVRSLDSYEQYF
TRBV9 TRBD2 CASSVGGPAGGPGNEQFF
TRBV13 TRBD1 CASSFTTGTVGNTIYF
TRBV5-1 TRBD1 CASSLPDRGRGTQYF
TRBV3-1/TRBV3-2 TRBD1 CASSQEGRVGGKPEQYF
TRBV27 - CASSYLSNQPQHF
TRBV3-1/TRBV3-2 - CASSQVSTPTYEQYF
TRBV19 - CASSIGSGGTYEQYF
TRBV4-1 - CASSHYPGTEAFF
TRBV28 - CASGLWEGTDTQYF
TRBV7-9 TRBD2 CASSPLAGYNEQFF
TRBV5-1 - CASSPDTAGSYEQYF
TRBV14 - CASSPSYGGVKGNTIYF
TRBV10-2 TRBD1 CASSDRQGTYGYTF
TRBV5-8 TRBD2 CASSARLAGIYEQYF